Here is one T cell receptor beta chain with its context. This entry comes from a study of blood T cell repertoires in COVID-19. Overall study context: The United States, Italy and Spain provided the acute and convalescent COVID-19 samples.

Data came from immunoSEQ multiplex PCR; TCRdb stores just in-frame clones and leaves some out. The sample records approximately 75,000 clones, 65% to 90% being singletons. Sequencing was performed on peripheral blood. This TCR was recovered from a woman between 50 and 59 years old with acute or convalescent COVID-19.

The CDR3 is CASGLVNGTSGGAHEQFF. In DNA, the CDR3 is TGTGCTAGTGGTTTGGTAAATGGGACTAGCGGGGGGGCCCATGAGCAGTTCTTC. J is TRBJ2-1 and V is TRBV12-5; 16 nucleotides line up with TRBD2. Per the germline V gene, CDR1 is LGHNT and CDR2 is FRNRAP. The V and J ends lost 0 bases and 8 bases, in that order; junction bases with no gene match: 7. This CDR3 spans 18 amino acids.